This TCR beta chain was sequenced for a study of spatial heterogeneity in lung cancer. Study details: Among detected sequences, beta-chain ones consistently exceeded alpha-chain ones in number.

Indicated time point: sample taken at primary tumor resection. The cohort: over 70 early-stage, untreated non-small cell lung cancer patients. No cells were sorted before sequencing. The whole RNA sequenced was extracted from tumor, nontumor lung or frozen PBMC. This CDR3 region has 14 residues. The V gene end was trimmed by 6 bases and the J gene end by 4 bases; junction bases not matched to a gene: 5. The V gene's germline CDR1 is MNHEY and CDR2 SVGAGI. TCR cDNA molecules each carried a unique molecular identifier. One entry per CDR3 protein results from TCRdb running MiXCR on the 5' RACE reads. The sample carries roughly 290 distinct CDR3 sequences, 25% recorded once. Within the sample, this clonotype is large. This beta chain turned up in a library designed for alpha chains; as an off-target read, its abundance says little.

This sequence joins TRBV6-5 and TRBJ2-2; 7 bases are shared with TRBD1. The receptor's source is a male donor with early-stage non-small cell lung cancer. Sample: normal lung tissue next to the tumor, taken at surgery. The CDR3 is CASSWDRATGELFF. The CDR3 nucleotides read TGTGCCAGCAGCTGGGACAGAGCCACCGGGGAGCTGTTTTTT.